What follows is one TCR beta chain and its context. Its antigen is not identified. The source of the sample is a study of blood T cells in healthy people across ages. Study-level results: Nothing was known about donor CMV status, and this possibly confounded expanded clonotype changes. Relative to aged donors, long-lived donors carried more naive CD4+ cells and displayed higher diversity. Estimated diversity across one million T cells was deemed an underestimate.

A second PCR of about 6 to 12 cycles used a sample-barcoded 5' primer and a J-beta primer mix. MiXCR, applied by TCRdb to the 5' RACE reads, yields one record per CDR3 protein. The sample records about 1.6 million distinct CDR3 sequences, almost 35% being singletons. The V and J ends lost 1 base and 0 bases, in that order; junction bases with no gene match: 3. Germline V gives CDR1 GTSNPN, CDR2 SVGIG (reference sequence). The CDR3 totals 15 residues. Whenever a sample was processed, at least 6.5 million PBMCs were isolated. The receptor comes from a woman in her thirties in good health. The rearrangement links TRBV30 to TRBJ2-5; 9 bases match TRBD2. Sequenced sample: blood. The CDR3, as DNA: TGTGCCTGGAGTGCTAGCGGGACGTACCAAGAGACCCAGTACTTC. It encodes CAWSASGTYQETQYF.